One sample yielded the 9 T cell receptor beta chains listed below, sequenced in a study of vaccination and CD4 T cells after COVID-19. Treatment defined: approximately nine-day PBMC culture with coronavirus spike peptide pools or control peptides (ViraFEST assay). Antigens for these TCRs are unknown. Oncomine TCR Beta short-read sequencing was applied to DNA from cultured CD4+ T cells. Each CDR3 protein is one row after TCRdb ran MiXCR on the PCR reads. The repertoire holds roughly 26,000 distinct CDR3 sequences, under 70% seen once, with about 5% in the top ten. The specimen was CD4+ T cells from blood, cultured in vitro. The source is a human donor who had recovered from COVID-19.

The chain carries TRBV7-8 and TRBJ1-6; possibly TRBD1 for D (6 bases). There are 14 residues in the CDR3. V was shortened by 8 bases and J by 10 bases, with 18 bases between the two germline ends. The germline CDR1 and CDR2 sequences are SGHVS and FQNEAQ. The CDR3 is CASGTLRTDSPLHF. CDR3 in DNA: TGTGCCAGCGGCACCCTACGGACAGACTCACCCCTCCACTTT.

The J gene is TRBJ1-2, the V gene TRBV28, with D possibly being TRBD1 (6 bases). Germline V gene data show CDR1 as MDHEN and CDR2 as SYDVKM. Trimming shortened V by 5 bases and J by 0 bases, and 16 bases separated the two germline ends. The CDR3 is made up of 16 amino acids. The chain's CDR3 is CASSTQGYLTNYGYTF. The CDR3 DNA follows: TGTGCCAGCAGTACACAGGGTTATCTAACTAACTATGGCTACACCTTC.

J is TRBJ2-7 and V is TRBV24-1; D remains ambiguous. The germline V gene has CDR1 KGHDR and CDR2 SFDVKD. Trimming removed 0 bases from V and 5 bases from J, with 4 bases in between. The CDR3 is 12 amino acids. The CDR3 protein is CATSDLTDEQYF. Written as DNA, the CDR3 is TGTGCCACCAGTGATTTGACGGACGAGCAGTACTTC.

This chain joins TRBV12-3 or TRBV12-4 and TRBJ2-5; 8 bases fit TRBD1. The CDR3 is 14 residues long. The ends lost 6 bases at V and 1 base at J; junction bases unmatched: 4. CDR3 amino acids: CASSHRGSQETQYF. The CDR3 DNA follows: TGTGCCAGCAGCCACAGGGGGTCCCAAGAGACCCAGTACTTC.

The table lists this clonotype with a count of one. This sequence joins TRBV14 and TRBJ1-4, with a possible D match to TRBD1 (6 bases). Trimming stripped 5 bases from V and 3 bases from J, with 16 bases between. The CDR3 loop spans 16 amino acids. The germline V gene encodes CDR1 SGHDN and CDR2 FVKESK. CDR3 amino acids: CASSELNRVSNEKLFF. CDR3 coding DNA: TGTGCCAGCAGCGAACTAAACAGGGTGTCTAATGAAAAACTGTTTTTT. Together with reference TRBV14 and TRBJ1-4, the CDR3 gives the full variable domain: EAGVTQFPSHSVIEKGQTVTLRCDPISGHDNLYWYRRVMGKEIKFLLHFVKESKQDESGMPNNRFLAERTGGTYSTLKVQPAELEDSGVYFCASSELNRVSNEKLFFGSGTQLSVL.

This chain links TRBV6-2 or TRBV6-3 with TRBJ1-1; D is ambiguous. Germline assignment: CDR1 MNHEY and CDR2 SVGEGT. CDR3 length: 16 residues. The germline V and J ends were trimmed by 6 bases and 4 bases, with 21 bases remaining between them. The CDR3 loop reads CASRHNPPEVGTEAFF. In nucleotides, the CDR3 is TGTGCCAGCAGACACAACCCGCCCGAGGTGGGCACTGAAGCTTTCTTT.

Only a few counts were recorded for this clonotype. This chain connects TRBV24-1 to TRBJ2-5; 9 nucleotides match TRBD2. Trimming removed 3 bases from V and 4 bases from J; junction bases left unmatched: 11. The CDR3 is 17 residues long. Germline V gene sequence: CDR1 KGHDR, CDR2 SFDVKD. The CDR3 loop reads CATSDARVAGVRETQYF. Here the CDR3 DNA reads TGTGCCACCAGTGATGCGAGGGTAGCGGGAGTACGAGAGACCCAGTACTTC.

V gene TRBV6-5 combines with J gene TRBJ2-1; D gene ambiguous. Trimming cost V 0 bases and J 6 bases, with 0 bases left between them. CDR1 is MNHEY and CDR2 is SVGAGI in the germline V gene. This CDR3 comprises 11 residues. The DNA of the CDR3 is TGTGCCAGCAGTTACTCCAATGAGCAGTTCTTC. Amino acids: CASSYSNEQFF.

This clonotype was observed a handful of times. The chain uses TRBV20-1 and TRBJ1-5, with D possibly being TRBD1 (6 bases). Germline V gene lookup returns CDR1 DFQATT and CDR2 SNEGSKA (reference sequence). This CDR3 comprises 16 residues. V was shortened by 6 bases and J by 1 base, with 19 bases between the two germline ends. The CDR3 sequence is CSALMGGRPSNQPQHF. The CDR3 DNA is TGCAGTGCCCTCATGGGGGGCAGGCCAAGCAATCAGCCCCAGCATTTT.